Listed below are T cell receptor beta chains from one sample, sequenced in a study of cytomegalovirus exposure and HLA in healthy donors. TCRdb's table, derived via immunoSEQ multiplex PCR, lists solely in-frame clones and lacks some. The sample lists more than 150,000 clones, about 80% occurring once. Sequencing used PBMCs. The receptors stem from a woman in her fifties or sixties in good health and CMV-seropositive. Both conserved end residues are part of each CDR3. The order of the fields is clone size, D gene, V gene, J gene, CDR3 protein, CDR3 DNA. The D gene is left open where the match is weak. The listing skips clone size in some rows; elsewhere it reads once, few, many or a size class.

size: NA; D: TRBD2; V: TRBV4-1; J: TRBJ2-3; CDR3: CASSPLTSGRDTQYF; DNA: TGCGCCAGCAGCCCCTTGACTAGCGGGCGGGATACGCAGTATTTT
size: few; D: TRBD1; V: TRBV11-1; J: TRBJ2-1; CDR3: CASSLGQGAWEQFF; DNA: TGTGCCAGCAGCTTAGGGCAGGGGGCGTGGGAGCAGTTCTTC
size: NA; D: NA; V: TRBV28; J: TRBJ2-2; CDR3: CASSLLGGRWELFF; DNA: TGTGCCAGCAGTTTACTGGGGGGGCGATGGGAGCTGTTTTTT
size: NA; D: TRBD2; V: TRBV4-1; J: TRBJ2-5; CDR3: CASSQSTGGGGETQYF; DNA: TGCGCCAGCAGCCAGTCCACCGGGGGGGGTGGCGAGACCCAGTACTTC
size: NA; D: NA; V: TRBV21-1; J: TRBJ2-3; CDR3: CARSGRGTDTQYF; DNA: TGTGCCAGAAGCGGGAGGGGGACAGATACGCAGTATTTT
size: NA; D: NA; V: TRBV27; J: TRBJ1-1; CDR3: CASRRTQNTEAFF; DNA: TGTGCCAGCAGAAGGACACAGAACACTGAAGCTTTCTTT
size: NA; D: NA; V: TRBV7-3; J: TRBJ1-1; CDR3: CASSLTREDTEAFF; DNA: TGTGCCAGCAGCTTAACGAGGGAAGACACTGAAGCTTTCTTT
size: once; D: TRBD2; V: TRBV6-1; J: TRBJ2-1; CDR3: CASRKTSGYNEQFF; DNA: TGTGCCAGCAGAAAAACTAGCGGCTACAATGAGCAGTTCTTC
size: NA; D: TRBD1; V: TRBV5-1; J: TRBJ1-6; CDR3: CASSFSTGGSYSPLHF; DNA: TGCGCCAGCAGCTTCTCGACAGGGGGCAGTTATTCACCCCTCCACTTT
size: NA; D: TRBD2; V: TRBV7-8; J: TRBJ2-7; CDR3: CASSFDWTSGGAYEQYF; DNA: TGTGCCAGCAGCTTCGATTGGACTAGCGGGGGTGCCTACGAGCAGTACTTC
size: once; D: NA; V: TRBV7-9; J: TRBJ1-1; CDR3: CSSSLGGQPEAFF; DNA: TGTTCCAGCAGCTTAGGGGGACAACCGGAAGCTTTCTTT
size: once; D: NA; V: TRBV7-6; J: TRBJ1-5; CDR3: CASSSRPGGEQPQHF; DNA: TGTGCCAGCAGCTCCCGTCCGGGGGGAGAGCAGCCCCAGCATTTT
size: NA; D: NA; V: TRBV28; J: TRBJ1-1; CDR3: CASRLGGMGGAEAFF; DNA: TGTGCCAGCAGGCTTGGGGGAATGGGGGGGGCGGAAGCTTTCTTT
size: NA; D: TRBD1; V: TRBV5-1; J: TRBJ2-1; CDR3: CASSLSWTGKGNEQFF; DNA: TGCGCCAGCAGCTTGTCGTGGACAGGCAAAGGGAATGAGCAGTTCTTC
size: NA; D: NA; V: TRBV6-5; J: TRBJ2-2; CDR3: CASSQQGNTGELFF; DNA: TGTGCCAGCAGCCAACAGGGGAACACCGGGGAGCTGTTTTTT
size: NA; D: TRBD1; V: TRBV11-3; J: TRBJ1-5; CDR3: CARKTGNKVGNQPQHF; DNA: TGTGCCAGAAAGACAGGGAACAAGGTCGGCAATCAGCCCCAGCATTTT
size: NA; D: TRBD1; V: TRBV29-1; J: TRBJ1-1; CDR3: CSVWQQGDSGEAFF; DNA: TGCAGCGTTTGGCAACAGGGGGACTCGGGGGAAGCTTTCTTT
size: NA; D: TRBD2; V: TRBV18; J: TRBJ2-2; CDR3: CASSRTAGGPSTTGELFF; DNA: TGTGCCAGCTCACGTACAGCGGGGGGACCTTCGACCACCGGGGAGCTGTTTTTT
size: NA; D: NA; V: TRBV7-6; J: TRBJ2-2; CDR3: CASSLGEDGELFF; DNA: TGTGCCAGCAGCTTAGGGGAGGACGGGGAGCTGTTTTTT
size: NA; D: TRBD1; V: TRBV10-1; J: TRBJ1-1; CDR3: CASSELGGAGNTEAFF; DNA: TGCGCCAGCAGTGAGTTAGGGGGCGCCGGGAACACTGAAGCTTTCTTT
size: NA; D: NA; V: TRBV7-3; J: TRBJ2-7; CDR3: CASSWGQASSYEQYF; DNA: TGTGCCAGCAGTTGGGGGCAGGCTAGCTCCTACGAGCAGTACTTC
size: NA; D: NA; V: TRBV4-1; J: TRBJ2-3; CDR3: CASSQGGVGGTDTQYF; DNA: TGCGCCAGCAGCCAAGGGGGGGTAGGGGGCACAGATACGCAGTATTTT
size: NA; D: TRBD2; V: TRBV7-9; J: TRBJ2-7; CDR3: CASSLGGGGDYEQYF; DNA: TGTGCCAGCAGCTTAGGTGGGGGAGGGGACTACGAGCAGTACTTC
size: NA; D: NA; V: TRBV29-1; J: TRBJ2-7; CDR3: CSGGGEYEQYF; DNA: TGCAGCGGAGGAGGAGAATACGAGCAGTACTTC
size: NA; D: NA; V: TRBV30; J: TRBJ2-6; CDR3: CAWSLRRGSGANVLTF; DNA: TGTGCCTGGAGTCTTCGTCGGGGCTCTGGGGCCAACGTCCTGACTTTC
size: NA; D: NA; V: TRBV19; J: TRBJ1-1; CDR3: CASSIDPSGEAFF; DNA: TGTGCCAGTAGTATAGATCCCTCGGGTGAAGCTTTCTTT
size: NA; D: NA; V: TRBV7-9; J: TRBJ2-2; CDR3: CSSSLIGGAITGELFF; DNA: TGTTCCAGCAGCTTAATTGGCGGGGCGATCACCGGGGAGCTGTTTTTT
size: NA; D: NA; V: TRBV7-9; J: TRBJ1-1; CDR3: CASSLGTPISTEAFF; DNA: TGTGCCAGCAGCTTAGGGACACCAATTTCAACTGAAGCTTTCTTT
size: NA; D: NA; V: TRBV7-9; J: TRBJ2-1; CDR3: CSSRLGVGEQFF; DNA: TGTTCCAGCAGGTTAGGAGTTGGTGAGCAGTTCTTC
size: NA; D: TRBD2; V: TRBV7-9; J: TRBJ2-7; CDR3: CASSSRGSYYEQYF; DNA: TGTGCCAGCAGCTCGCGGGGGAGCTACTACGAGCAGTACTTC
size: NA; D: NA; V: TRBV4-3; J: TRBJ1-6; CDR3: CASSQASWSSYNSPLHF; DNA: TGCGCCAGCAGCCAGGCGTCCTGGAGCTCCTATAATTCACCCCTCCACTTT
size: NA; D: NA; V: TRBV7-2; J: TRBJ2-5; CDR3: CASSLDGSRETQYF; DNA: TGTGCCAGCAGCTTAGATGGTAGTCGAGAGACCCAGTACTTC
size: NA; D: NA; V: TRBV6-5; J: TRBJ1-4; CDR3: CASSYSPNEKLFF; DNA: TGTGCCAGCAGTTACTCTCCGAATGAAAAACTGTTTTTT
size: NA; D: NA; V: TRBV9; J: TRBJ2-1; CDR3: CASSVGGLAYNEQFF; DNA: TGTGCCAGCAGCGTAGGAGGGCTGGCCTACAATGAGCAGTTCTTC
size: NA; D: NA; V: TRBV7-2; J: TRBJ1-1; CDR3: CASSHPGGLNTEAFF; DNA: TGTGCCAGCAGCCACCCCGGGGGGCTAAACACTGAAGCTTTCTTT
size: NA; D: NA; V: TRBV19; J: TRBJ2-7; CDR3: CASTSGAGVYEQYF; DNA: TGTGCCAGTACCTCAGGGGCAGGGGTCTACGAGCAGTACTTC
size: NA; D: TRBD2; V: TRBV2; J: TRBJ2-1; CDR3: CASSIRGGSYNEQFF; DNA: TGTGCCAGCAGTATCCGGGGGGGCTCCTACAATGAGCAGTTCTTC
size: NA; D: NA; V: TRBV5-1; J: TRBJ2-7; CDR3: CASSLGYSMISYEQYF; DNA: TGCGCCAGCAGCTTGGGCTACAGCATGATCTCCTACGAGCAGTACTTC
size: NA; D: NA; V: TRBV28; J: TRBJ2-5; CDR3: CATGGGGRAQETQYF; DNA: TGTGCCACCGGAGGGGGGGGGCGCGCACAAGAGACCCAGTACTTC
size: NA; D: NA; V: TRBV5-1; J: TRBJ1-1; CDR3: CASSLEGEKNTEAFF; DNA: TGCGCCAGCAGCTTGGAAGGGGAAAAGAACACTGAAGCTTTCTTT
size: NA; D: TRBD1; V: TRBV28; J: TRBJ2-2; CDR3: CASSSPRGTGGELFF; DNA: TGTGCCAGCAGTTCCCCCAGGGGGACCGGCGGGGAGCTGTTTTTT
size: NA; D: NA; V: TRBV15; J: TRBJ1-6; CDR3: CATSDPRDINSPLHF; DNA: TGTGCCACCAGCGACCCGCGGGATATCAATTCACCCCTCCACTTT
size: NA; D: NA; V: TRBV11-2; J: TRBJ1-2; CDR3: CASSLGPDRTYGYTF; DNA: TGTGCCAGCAGCTTAGGGCCGGACAGAACCTATGGCTACACCTTC
size: NA; D: TRBD1; V: TRBV18; J: TRBJ1-1; CDR3: CASSFLTGGPTEAFF; DNA: TGTGCCAGCTCATTTTTAACAGGGGGCCCCACTGAAGCTTTCTTT
size: NA; D: TRBD2; V: TRBV7-9; J: TRBJ2-3; CDR3: CASSLSGGPNTQYF; DNA: TGTGCCAGCAGCCTCAGCGGGGGGCCAAATACGCAGTATTTT
size: NA; D: TRBD1; V: TRBV27; J: TRBJ1-2; CDR3: CASSPRDRGLYGYTF; DNA: TGTGCCAGCAGTCCCCGGGACAGGGGGCTTTATGGCTACACCTTC
size: NA; D: NA; V: TRBV7-2; J: TRBJ1-1; CDR3: CASSPPAGFLSTEAFF; DNA: TGTGCCAGCAGCCCCCCCGCAGGGTTCTTAAGCACTGAAGCTTTCTTT
size: NA; D: TRBD1; V: TRBV7-9; J: TRBJ1-1; CDR3: CASSSRQGGNTEAFF; DNA: TGTGCCAGCAGCTCTCGACAGGGGGGGAACACTGAAGCTTTCTTT
size: NA; D: TRBD1; V: TRBV10-3; J: TRBJ2-3; CDR3: CAISEGDRGTDTQYF; DNA: TGTGCCATCAGTGAGGGGGACAGAGGCACAGATACGCAGTATTTT
size: few; D: NA; V: TRBV7-2; J: TRBJ2-5; CDR3: CASSLELAAETQYF; DNA: TGTGCCAGCAGCTTAGAACTAGCTGCGGAGACCCAGTACTTC
size: NA; D: TRBD2; V: TRBV6-6; J: TRBJ2-1; CDR3: CASSYSWGGDNEQFF; DNA: TGTGCCAGCAGTTACTCGTGGGGGGGTGACAATGAGCAGTTCTTC
size: NA; D: NA; V: TRBV18; J: TRBJ2-5; CDR3: CASSPDRIQETQYF; DNA: TGTGCCAGCTCACCTGACAGAATTCAAGAGACCCAGTACTTC
size: NA; D: TRBD1; V: TRBV27; J: TRBJ1-5; CDR3: CASSPDRGGQPQHF; DNA: TGTGCCAGCAGTCCTGACAGGGGGGGACAGCCCCAGCATTTT